This section outlines one T cell receptor (beta chain) sequence together with its context. This sample is part of a study of T cell changes during pregnancy in multiple sclerosis. Method: immunoSEQ multiplex PCR; TCRdb's copy keeps in-frame clones and lacks some. The table lists fewer than 85,000 clones, nearly 95% of them singletons. Germline CDR1 MGHDK, CDR2 SYGVNS. The CDR3 contains 18 residues. Losses at the gene ends were 1 base for V and 5 bases for J; bases not matched to a gene: 12. The sequence was obtained from a female donor with multiple sclerosis, enrolled in a pregnancy study. The chain has TRBV25-1 and TRBJ2-4; 9 nucleotides match TRBD2. This specimen consisted of peripheral blood, obtained in the second trimester of pregnancy. As DNA, the CDR3 is TGTGCCAGCAGTGAATCAGGTAGCGGGAGACAAAGGGAAAACATTCAGTACTTC. Residues: CASSESGSGRQRENIQYF.